The next 16 T cell receptor beta chains were all read from a single sample in a study of beta chain features in type 1 diabetes. TCRB transcripts that were expressed got sequenced, as all of the isolated RNA had been reverse transcribed. The repertoire was sequenced with immunoSEQ multiplex PCR; TCRdb's copy has only in-frame clones and lacks some. This sample has some 200,000 clones, with 9.5% to 13% found just once. The sample comprised central memory CD4+ T cells from blood. The receptor set was obtained from a man in his late teens or twenties in good health.

This clone was counted many times. This sample includes further DNA sequences coding for the same CDR3. This chain uses TRBV2 with TRBJ2-4, with 8 bases aligning to TRBD1. After removal of 7 bases from V and 8 bases from J, the junction contained 7 bases not matched to a gene. CDR3 length: 13 amino acids. Germline V CDR1 and CDR2: SNHLY, FYNNEI. The CDR3: CASNFGQGDIQYF. The DNA of the CDR3 is TGTGCCAGCAACTTTGGACAGGGCGACATTCAGTACTTC.

The chain links TRBV9 to TRBJ2-7, with D unclear. The germline gives CDR1 SGDLS, CDR2 YYNGEE. V shed 4 bases and J shed 0 bases, with 8 bases lying between them. CDR3 length: 13 amino acids. The CDR3 protein is CASSTDNSYEQYF. The DNA for the CDR3 is TGTGCCAGCAGCACCGACAACTCCTACGAGCAGTACTTC.

This clone was detected a few times. Relative to the germline gene, one junction end is altered; a read error may explain this. The chain joins TRBV2 to TRBJ2-6, with D hard to call. CDR3 size: 15 residues. The germline gives CDR1 SNHLY, CDR2 FYNNEI. This chain's CDR3 is CASMRRTSEANVLTF. In DNA, the CDR3 is TGTGCCAGCATGCGACGGACCTCTGAGGCCAACGTCCTGACTTTC. Combining the CDR3 with reference TRBV2 and TRBJ2-6 gives the whole variable domain EPEVTQTPSHQVTQMGQEVILRCVPISNHLYFYWYRQILGQKVEFLVSFYNNEISEKSEIFDDQFSVERPDGSNFTLKIRSTKLEDSAMYFCASMRRTSEANVLTFGAGSRLTVL.

This clone was counted only a few times. J is TRBJ2-1 and V is TRBV6-5; no clear D gene. This CDR3 comprises 15 residues. Trimming removed 0 bases from V and 4 bases from J, with 10 bases in between. Germline V lookup: CDR1 MNHEY, CDR2 SVGAGI. The CDR3 protein is CASSYSKATYNEQFF. The DNA for the CDR3 is TGTGCCAGCAGTTACTCGAAGGCAACTTACAATGAGCAGTTCTTC.

This clone was found many times. This chain joins TRBV7-9 and TRBJ2-1; a weak D match, TRBD2 (5 bases). The V gene's germline CDR1 is SEHNR and CDR2 FQNEAQ (reference sequence). CDR3 length: 15 amino acids. The V end was cut by 0 bases, the J end by 6 bases, with 12 bases between. In DNA form, the CDR3 reads TGTGCCAGCAGCTTAGCGCGGCTAGGAGGCAATGAGCAGTTCTTC. Translating gives CASSLARLGGNEQFF.

CDR3 DNA: TGCGCCAGCAGCCCCGGGACAGGGGGTCTCAATCAGCCCCAGCATTTT. The encoded protein is CASSPGTGGLNQPQHF. The gene calls are TRBV5-1 and TRBJ1-5, with 11 bases fitting TRBD1. V was clipped by 4 bases and J by 3 bases; unmatched bases: 6. Germline values: CDR1 SGHRS, CDR2 YFSETQ. The CDR3 loop spans 16 amino acids.

The V call is TRBV23-1, the J call TRBJ2-7, with a tentative D call TRBD1 (6 bases). TRBV23-1 is placed among ORFs of uncertain function. The CDR3 is 18 amino acids. Trimming took 4 bases from V and 5 from J, leaving 27 bases between them. The CDR3 nucleotides are TGCGCCAGCAGTCGGTACGTGGATATTGGGGGACAAGAGAACGAGCAGTACTTC. Translating it yields CASSRYVDIGGQENEQYF.

This clone was seen ten or more times. This sequence joins TRBV6-6 and TRBJ2-1; the D gene is possibly TRBD1 (6 bases). V lost 2 bases, J lost 9 bases, and 14 bases lay in between. Germline lookup yields CDR1 MNHNY and CDR2 SVGAGI (reference sequence). This CDR3 spans 14 amino acids. The chain's CDR3 is CASSYQGSGAEQFF. The CDR3 DNA follows: TGTGCCAGCAGTTACCAGGGGTCAGGGGCTGAGCAGTTCTTC.

This clone was counted between two and nine times. The chain joins TRBV7-2 to TRBJ2-5, with TRBD1 matching 10 bases. J was trimmed by 4 bases and V by 6 bases; bases with no gene match: 2. This CDR3 region has 13 residues. Per the germline V gene, CDR1 is SGHTA and CDR2 is FQGNSA. For the CDR3, the DNA is TGTGCCAGCAGACGACAGGGGGCAGAGACCCAGTACTTC. Translated: CASRRQGAETQYF.

This clone was counted only a few times. CDR3 in amino acids: CASSHPGPGDNGYTF. The CDR3 DNA is TGCGCCAGCAGCCATCCCGGACCGGGGGATAATGGCTACACCTTC. The rearrangement joins TRBV4-3 to TRBJ1-2; D is possibly TRBD1 (5 bases). Deletions cut 3 bases from V and 6 bases from J, with 17 bases between. Per the germline V gene, CDR1 is LGHNA and CDR2 is YSLEER. There are 15 residues in the CDR3.

Only a few counts were recorded for this clone. The CDR3 DNA sequence: TGCAGCGTCGATAGTGCGACCTACAATGAGCAGTTCTTC. Translated: CSVDSATYNEQFF. The rearrangement uses TRBV29-1 and TRBJ2-1; D not resolved. The CDR3 covers 13 residues. CDR1 is SQVTM and CDR2 is ANQGSEA in the germline V gene. The V end was cut by 6 bases, the J end by 2 bases, with 11 bases between.

CDR3 coding DNA: TGTGCCAGCAGTGGCTCCACTAGCGGGAGGGCCGTCCACGAGCAGTACTTC. It is translated as CASSGSTSGRAVHEQYF. V gene TRBV2 combines with J gene TRBJ2-7; the match to TRBD2 covers 13 bases. Germline loops: CDR1 SNHLY, CDR2 FYNNEI. This CDR3 spans 17 amino acids. V lost 4 bases, J lost 5 bases, and 11 bases stayed unmatched.

The V call is TRBV5-6, the J call TRBJ2-5; the D gene could be TRBD1 or TRBD2 (6 bases each). CDR1 and CDR2 from the germline V gene are SGHDT and YYEEEE. The CDR3 contains 13 residues. V lost 4 bases, J lost 4 bases, and 11 bases lay in between. In DNA form, the CDR3 reads TGTGCCAGCAGCATACAGGGAGGAGAGACCCAGTACTTC. Translating gives CASSIQGGETQYF.

This clone was detected many times. This chain joins TRBV2 and TRBJ2-5; D unresolved. Trimming took 3 bases from V and 5 from J, leaving 10 bases between them. This CDR3 comprises 13 residues. CDR1 SNHLY and CDR2 FYNNEI come from the germline V gene. CDR3 protein: CASSEAGPETQYF. The CDR3 DNA reads TGTGCCAGCAGTGAGGCCGGACCGGAGACCCAGTACTTC.

This CDR3 is CASSSASRGRGELFF. In DNA form, the CDR3 reads TGTGCCAGCAGCTCCGCTTCCCGGGGCCGCGGGGAGCTGTTTTTT. This sequence joins TRBV7-3 and TRBJ2-2; D may correspond to TRBD1 or TRBD2 (5 bases each). With 4 bases removed from V and 7 bases from J, the gap between germline ends came to 16 bases. There are 15 residues in the CDR3. Germline V gene sequence: CDR1 SGHTA, CDR2 FQGTGA.

The V gene is TRBV10-3, the J gene TRBJ2-5; no clear D. Trimming removed 2 bases from V and 5 bases from J, with 6 bases in between. The CDR3 length is 12 residues. CDR1 is ENHRY, CDR2 SYGVKD, per germline. The CDR3 region is CAISEAAETQYF. CDR3 nucleotides: TGTGCCATCAGTGAGGCTGCCGAGACCCAGTACTTC.